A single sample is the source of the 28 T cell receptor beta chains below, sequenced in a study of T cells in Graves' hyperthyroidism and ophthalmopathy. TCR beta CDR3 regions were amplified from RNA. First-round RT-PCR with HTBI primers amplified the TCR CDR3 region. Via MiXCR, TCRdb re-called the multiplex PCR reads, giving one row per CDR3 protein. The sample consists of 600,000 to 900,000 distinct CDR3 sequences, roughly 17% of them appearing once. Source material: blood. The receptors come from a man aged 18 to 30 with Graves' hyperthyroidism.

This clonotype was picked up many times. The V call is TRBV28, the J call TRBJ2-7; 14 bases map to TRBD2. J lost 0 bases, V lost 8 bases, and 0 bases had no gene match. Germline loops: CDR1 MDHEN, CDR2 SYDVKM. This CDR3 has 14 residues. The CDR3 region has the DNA TGTGCCAGCGGGACTAGCGGGAGCTCCTACGAGCAGTACTTC. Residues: CASGTSGSSYEQYF.

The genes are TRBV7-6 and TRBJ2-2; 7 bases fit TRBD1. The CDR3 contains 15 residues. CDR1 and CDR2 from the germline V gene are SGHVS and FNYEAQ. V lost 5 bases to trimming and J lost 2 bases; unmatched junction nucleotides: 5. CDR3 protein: CASSARDRNTGELFF. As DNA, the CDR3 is TGTGCCAGCAGCGCACGGGACAGAAACACCGGGGAGCTGTTTTTT.

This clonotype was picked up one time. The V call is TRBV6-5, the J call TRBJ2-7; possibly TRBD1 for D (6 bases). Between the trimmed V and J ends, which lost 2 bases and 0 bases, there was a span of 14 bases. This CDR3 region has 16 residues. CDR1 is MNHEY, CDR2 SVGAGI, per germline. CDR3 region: CASSYGTSTGSYEQYF. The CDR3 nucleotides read TGTGCCAGCAGTTACGGGACATCCACGGGCTCCTACGAGCAGTACTTC.

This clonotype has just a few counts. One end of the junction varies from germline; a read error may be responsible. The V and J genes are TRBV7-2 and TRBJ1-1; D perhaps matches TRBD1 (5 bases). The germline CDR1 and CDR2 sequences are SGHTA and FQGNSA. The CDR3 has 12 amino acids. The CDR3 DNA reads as TGTGCCAGTTCAAGACAGAACACTGAAGCTCTCTTT. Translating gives CASSRQNTEALF.

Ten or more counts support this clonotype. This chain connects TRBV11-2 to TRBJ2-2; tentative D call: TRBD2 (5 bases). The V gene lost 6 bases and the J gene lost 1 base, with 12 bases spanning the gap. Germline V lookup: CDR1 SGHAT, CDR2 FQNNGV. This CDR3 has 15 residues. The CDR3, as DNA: TGTGCCAGCAGTCGAGGACTGTGGAACACCGGGGAGCTGTTTTTT. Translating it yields CASSRGLWNTGELFF.

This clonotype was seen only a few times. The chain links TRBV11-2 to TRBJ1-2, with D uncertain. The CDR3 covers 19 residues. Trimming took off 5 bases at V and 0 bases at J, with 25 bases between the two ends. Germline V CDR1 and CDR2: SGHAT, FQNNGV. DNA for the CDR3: TGTGCCAGCAGCACTCACCAGGCGCGCCAGATAAAGACTAACTATGGCTACACCTTC. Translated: CASSTHQARQIKTNYGYTF.

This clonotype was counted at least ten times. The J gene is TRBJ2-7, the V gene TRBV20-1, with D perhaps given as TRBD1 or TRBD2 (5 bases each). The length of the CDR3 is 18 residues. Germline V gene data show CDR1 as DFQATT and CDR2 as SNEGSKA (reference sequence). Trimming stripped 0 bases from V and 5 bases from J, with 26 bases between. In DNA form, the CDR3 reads TGCAGTGCTAGAGATCCTCAACAGCTAGGGACCTCGCGGGACGAGCAGTACTTC. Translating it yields CSARDPQQLGTSRDEQYF.

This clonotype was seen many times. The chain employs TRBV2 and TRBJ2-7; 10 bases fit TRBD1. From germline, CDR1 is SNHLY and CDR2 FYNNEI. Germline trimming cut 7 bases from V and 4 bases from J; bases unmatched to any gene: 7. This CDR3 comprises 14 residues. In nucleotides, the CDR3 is TGTGCCAGCACGTGGGACAGGGGAAGGTACGAGCAGTACTTC. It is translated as CASTWDRGRYEQYF.

The CDR3 reads CASSQGGGSGSETQYF. CDR3 sequence (DNA): TGTGCCAGCAGCCAAGGGGGCGGTAGCGGGAGCGAGACCCAGTACTTC. This chain links TRBV4-2 with TRBJ2-5; TRBD2 matches at 9 bases. The V segment lost 1 base and the J segment 5 bases; nucleotides outside the gene matches: 8. This CDR3 spans 16 amino acids. Germline-derived CDR1 and CDR2 are LGHNA and YNFKEQ.

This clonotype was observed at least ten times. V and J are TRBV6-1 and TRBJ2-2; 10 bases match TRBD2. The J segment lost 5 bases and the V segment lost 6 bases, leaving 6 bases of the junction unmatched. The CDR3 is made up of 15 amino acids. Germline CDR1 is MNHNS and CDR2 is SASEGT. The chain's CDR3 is CASRAGLAETGELFF. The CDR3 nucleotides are TGTGCCAGCAGAGCCGGACTAGCGGAAACCGGGGAGCTGTTTTTT.

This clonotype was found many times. The CDR3 reads CSVFVPGAETQYF. For the CDR3, the DNA is TGCAGCGTTTTTGTCCCAGGGGCAGAGACCCAGTACTTC. The gene calls are TRBV29-1 and TRBJ2-5; D possibly corresponds to TRBD1 (6 bases). CDR3 length: 13 residues. Germline values: CDR1 SQVTM, CDR2 ANQGSEA. V was clipped by 5 bases and J by 4 bases, with 14 bases between them.

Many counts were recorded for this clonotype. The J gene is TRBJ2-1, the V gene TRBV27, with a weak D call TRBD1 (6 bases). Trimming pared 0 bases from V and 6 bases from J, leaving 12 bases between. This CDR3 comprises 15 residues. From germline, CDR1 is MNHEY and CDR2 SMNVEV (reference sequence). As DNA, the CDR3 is TGTGCCAGCAGTTTATCGGCAGGGGTCGGCAATGAGCAGTTCTTC. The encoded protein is CASSLSAGVGNEQFF.

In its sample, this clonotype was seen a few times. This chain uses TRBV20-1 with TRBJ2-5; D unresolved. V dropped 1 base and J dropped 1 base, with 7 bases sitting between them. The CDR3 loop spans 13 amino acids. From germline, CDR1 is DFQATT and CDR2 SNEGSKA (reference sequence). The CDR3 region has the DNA TGCAGTGCTAGAGGTCCCCGCCAAGAGACCCAGTACTTC. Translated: CSARGPRQETQYF.

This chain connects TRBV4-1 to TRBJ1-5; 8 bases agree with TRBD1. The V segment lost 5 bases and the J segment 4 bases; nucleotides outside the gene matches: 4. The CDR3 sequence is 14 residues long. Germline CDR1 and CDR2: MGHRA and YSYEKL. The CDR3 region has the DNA TGCGCCAGCAGCAACACAGGGGGTAATCAGCCCCAGCATTTT. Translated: CASSNTGGNQPQHF.

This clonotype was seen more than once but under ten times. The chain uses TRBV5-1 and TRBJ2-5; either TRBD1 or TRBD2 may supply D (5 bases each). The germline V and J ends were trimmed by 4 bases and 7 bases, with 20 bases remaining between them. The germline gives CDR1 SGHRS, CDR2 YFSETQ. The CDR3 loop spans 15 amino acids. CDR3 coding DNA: TGCGCCAGCAGCGGTGGTACGGGCATCGGGGCGACCCAGTACTTC. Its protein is CASSGGTGIGATQYF.

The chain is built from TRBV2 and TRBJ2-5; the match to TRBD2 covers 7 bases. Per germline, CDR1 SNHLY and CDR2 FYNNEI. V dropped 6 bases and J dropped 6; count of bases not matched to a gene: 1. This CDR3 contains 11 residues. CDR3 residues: CASRGGKTQYF. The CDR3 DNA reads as TGTGCCAGCAGGGGAGGGAAGACCCAGTACTTC.

The CDR3 spells CSAQDRVDTEAFF. The CDR3 nucleotides are TGCAGCGCCCAGGACAGGGTGGACACTGAAGCTTTCTTT. The genes are TRBV29-1 and TRBJ1-1; 8 bases map to TRBD1. V lost 7 bases and J lost 3; bases outside the gene matches: 7. Germline lookup yields CDR1 SQVTM and CDR2 ANQGSEA. The CDR3 is 13 amino acids.

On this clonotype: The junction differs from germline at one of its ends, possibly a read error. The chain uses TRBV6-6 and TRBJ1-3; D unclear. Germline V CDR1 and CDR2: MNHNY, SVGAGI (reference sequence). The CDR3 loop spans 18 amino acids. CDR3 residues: CASSYSSPVWSSGNTIYF. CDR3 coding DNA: TGTGCCAGCAGTTACTCGAGCCCGGTGTGGAGCTCTGGAAACACCATATACTTT.

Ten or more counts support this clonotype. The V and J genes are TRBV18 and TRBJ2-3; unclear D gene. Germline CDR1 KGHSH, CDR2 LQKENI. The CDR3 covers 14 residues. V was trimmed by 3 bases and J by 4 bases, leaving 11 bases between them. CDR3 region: CASSPQRTADTQYF. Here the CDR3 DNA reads TGTGCCAGCTCACCTCAAAGGACCGCAGATACGCAGTATTTT.

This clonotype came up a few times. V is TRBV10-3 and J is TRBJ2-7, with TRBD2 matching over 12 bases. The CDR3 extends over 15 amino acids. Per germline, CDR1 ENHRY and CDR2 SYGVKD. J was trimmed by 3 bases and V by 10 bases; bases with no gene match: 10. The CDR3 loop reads CATRLAGDVYYEQYF. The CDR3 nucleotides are TGTGCCACCAGACTAGCGGGAGACGTATACTACGAGCAGTACTTC.

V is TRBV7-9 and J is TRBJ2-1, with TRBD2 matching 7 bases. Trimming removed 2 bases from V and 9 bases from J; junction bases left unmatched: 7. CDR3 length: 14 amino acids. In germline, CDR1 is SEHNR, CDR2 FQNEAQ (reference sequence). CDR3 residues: CASSLPPSGGEQFF. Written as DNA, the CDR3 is TGTGCCAGCAGCTTACCGCCTTCGGGGGGTGAGCAGTTCTTC.

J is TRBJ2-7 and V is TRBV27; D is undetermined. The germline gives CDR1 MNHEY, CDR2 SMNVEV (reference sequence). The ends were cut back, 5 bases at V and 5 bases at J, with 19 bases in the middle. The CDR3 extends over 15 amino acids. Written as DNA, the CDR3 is TGTGCCAGCAGTCCCGGCGTGGTCTCTCTAGACGAGCAGTACTTC. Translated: CASSPGVVSLDEQYF.

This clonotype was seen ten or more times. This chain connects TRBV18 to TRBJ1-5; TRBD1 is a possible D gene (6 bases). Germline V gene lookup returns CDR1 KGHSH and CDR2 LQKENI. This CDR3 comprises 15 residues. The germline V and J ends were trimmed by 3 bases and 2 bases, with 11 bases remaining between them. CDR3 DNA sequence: TGTGCCAGCTCACCCCAGGGGATGGGCAATCAGCCCCAGCATTTT. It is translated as CASSPQGMGNQPQHF.

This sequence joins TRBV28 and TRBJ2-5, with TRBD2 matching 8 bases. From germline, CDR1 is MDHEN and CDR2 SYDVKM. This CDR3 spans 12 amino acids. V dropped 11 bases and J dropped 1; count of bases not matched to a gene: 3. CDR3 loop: CASTSAQETQYF. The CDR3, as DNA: TGTGCCTCGACTAGCGCCCAAGAGACCCAGTACTTC.

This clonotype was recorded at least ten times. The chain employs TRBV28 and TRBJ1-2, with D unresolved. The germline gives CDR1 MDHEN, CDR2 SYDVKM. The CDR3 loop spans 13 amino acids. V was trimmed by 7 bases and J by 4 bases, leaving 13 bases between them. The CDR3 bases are TGTGCCAGCAAGTCATCCCGCCTCTATGGCTACACCTTC. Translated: CASKSSRLYGYTF.

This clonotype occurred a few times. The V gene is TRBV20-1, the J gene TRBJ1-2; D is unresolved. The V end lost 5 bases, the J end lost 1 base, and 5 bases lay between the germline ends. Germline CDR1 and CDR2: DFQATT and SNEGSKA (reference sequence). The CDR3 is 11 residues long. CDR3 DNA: TGCAGTGCTCCTTTTAACTATGGCTACACCTTC. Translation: CSAPFNYGYTF.

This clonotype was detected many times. Here the CDR3 DNA reads TGTGCCAGCAGCTTAGGATCAGCCGAGCAGTTCTTC. Its protein is CASSLGSAEQFF. The rearrangement links TRBV7-9 to TRBJ2-1; D unclear. With 1 base removed from V and 10 bases from J, the gap between germline ends came to 8 bases. Germline CDR1 SEHNR, CDR2 FQNEAQ (reference sequence). The CDR3 contains 12 residues.

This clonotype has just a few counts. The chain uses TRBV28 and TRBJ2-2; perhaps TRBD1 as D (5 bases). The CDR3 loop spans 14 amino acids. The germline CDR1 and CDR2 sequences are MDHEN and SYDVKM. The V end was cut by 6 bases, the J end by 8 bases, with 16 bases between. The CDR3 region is CASSSMGLQGELFF. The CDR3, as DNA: TGTGCCAGCAGCTCCATGGGGCTACAGGGGGAGCTGTTTTTT.